A selection of T cell receptor beta chains follows, all from one sample in a study of T cell repertoires in cytomegalovirus infection. TCRdb recomputed calls from the reads with MiXCR, one row per CDR3 protein. The sample has 450,000 to 650,000 distinct CDR3 sequences, less than 30% seen once. The specimen sequenced was PBMCs. Receptors were obtained from a human donor in good health (CMV status not recorded). Some clones in this sample may be carry-over from other donors' samples. Both conserved end residues are part of each CDR3. Fields, in order: V gene, CDR3 length, J gene, CDR3 protein.

TRBV18	17	TRBJ1-1	CASSQPRTGISNTEAFF
TRBV20-1	14	TRBJ2-1	CSARHRALYNEQFF
TRBV10-3	14	TRBJ2-3	CAIRDGQGADTQYF
TRBV27	15	TRBJ2-1	CASSFLAEVYNEQFF
TRBV7-2	17	TRBJ2-7	CASSQGSSGIASYEQYF
TRBV6-6	13	TRBJ1-1	CASIEAGVEKAFF
TRBV6-1	14	TRBJ1-5	CASRFREINQPQHF
TRBV7-2	15	TRBJ2-1	CASSTRQGAVNEQFF
TRBV12-3/TRBV12-4	13	TRBJ1-1	CASNRGLNTEAFF
TRBV11-3	14	TRBJ2-3	CASSIGRGTDTQYF
TRBV15	13	TRBJ2-4	CATSRDPQEAKSF
TRBV12-3/TRBV12-4	13	TRBJ2-2	CASRGQSAGELFF
TRBV6-6	13	TRBJ1-1	CASTGQGGPEAFF
TRBV10-3	15	TRBJ1-5	CAISAGDALNQPQHF
TRBV24-1	16	TRBJ2-4	CATSDLQAEAKNIQYF
TRBV28	18	TRBJ1-2	CASRSINWGRTSNYGYTF
TRBV29-1	13	TRBJ2-5	CSVEGVGGETQYF
TRBV12-3/TRBV12-4	14	TRBJ1-5	CASTISGIGQPQHF